The 17 T cell receptor beta chains given below trace back to one sample, sequenced in a study of T cells after yellow fever vaccination. MiXCR, applied by TCRdb to the 5' RACE reads, yields one record per CDR3 protein. The sample contains 150,000 to 200,000 distinct CDR3 sequences, about 11% of which appear only once. Sequenced here: CD8+ T cells sorted from PBMCs, sampled 15 days after the yellow fever booster vaccination. The receptors derive from a man aged 18 to 30 who received the YFV17D yellow fever vaccine.

The CDR3 DNA reads as TGTGCCAGCTCTCTAGCTGCGAACACAGATACGCAGTATTTT. Encoded protein: CASSLAANTDTQYF. The chain uses TRBV6-5 and TRBJ2-3; perhaps TRBD2 as D (5 bases). V shed 8 bases and J shed 2 bases, with 14 bases lying between them. The germline gives CDR1 MNHEY, CDR2 SVGAGI. CDR3 size: 14 residues.

This chain connects TRBV12-3 or TRBV12-4 to TRBJ1-4; D is unclear. Trimming took 5 bases from V and 5 from J, leaving 9 bases between them. The CDR3 is 13 amino acids. The CDR3 region is CASSAVPNEKLFF. As DNA, the CDR3 is TGTGCCAGCAGTGCGGTCCCCAATGAAAAACTGTTTTTT.

This chain uses TRBV19 with TRBJ2-7, with TRBD1 matching over 8 bases. Germline loops: CDR1 LNHDA, CDR2 SQIVND (reference sequence). The CDR3 has 14 residues. J lost 4 bases, V lost 6 bases, and 8 bases had no gene match. CDR3: CASRPGQGAYEQYF. CDR3 DNA sequence: TGTGCCAGTAGACCCGGTCAGGGGGCTTACGAGCAGTACTTC.

In its sample, this clonotype was seen a few times. The rearrangement joins TRBV29-1 to TRBJ2-1; maybe TRBD1 (5 bases). Looked up from germline, CDR1 is SQVTM and CDR2 is ANQGSEA. The CDR3 covers 14 residues. With 3 bases removed from V and 0 bases from J, the gap between germline ends came to 9 bases. Written as DNA, the CDR3 is TGCAGCGTTGATCGGCAGGGCTCCTACAATGAGCAGTTCTTC. Translating it yields CSVDRQGSYNEQFF.

This clonotype was detected a few times. V gene TRBV27 combines with J gene TRBJ2-1; 8 positions match TRBD2. The CDR3 has 14 residues. The V segment lost 4 bases and the J segment 7 bases; nucleotides outside the gene matches: 6. Germline lookup yields CDR1 MNHEY and CDR2 SMNVEV (reference sequence). CDR3 residues: CASSSGGHQNEQFF. CDR3 in DNA: TGTGCCAGCAGTTCGGGGGGGCATCAGAATGAGCAGTTCTTC.

Many counts were recorded for this clonotype. The genes are TRBV11-2 and TRBJ1-1; 7 bases match TRBD1. Unmatched junction bases numbered 7, after V lost 5 bases and J lost 10 bases. The CDR3 covers 12 residues. The germline V gene has CDR1 SGHAT and CDR2 FQNNGV. Written as DNA, the CDR3 is TGTGCCAGCAGCATGGACAGGTCCGGAGCTTTCTTT. Its translation: CASSMDRSGAFF.

This clonotype was detected many times. This rearrangement joins TRBV12-3 or TRBV12-4 to TRBJ2-7, with D perhaps TRBD1 (6 bases). This CDR3 is 14 amino acids long. V was cut by 6 bases and J by 2 bases, with 14 bases left in between. CDR3 sequence: CASRLGGNPYEQYF. CDR3 DNA: TGTGCCAGCAGACTAGGGGGTAATCCCTACGAGCAGTACTTC.

Only one count was recorded for this clonotype. The CDR3 sequence: CASSLDGSPYEQYV. In nucleotides, the CDR3 is TGTGCCAGCAGCCTGGACGGTAGTCCCTACGAGCAGTACGTC. The rearrangement joins TRBV5-4 to TRBJ2-7; D uncertain. The germline V gene has CDR1 SGHNT and CDR2 YYREEE (reference sequence). Trimming left V 4 bases short and J 2 bases short, with 13 bases between. The CDR3 spans 14 residues.

V gene TRBV2 combines with J gene TRBJ1-1; TRBD1 aligns across 7 bases. Germline values: CDR1 SNHLY, CDR2 FYNNEI. The V gene end was trimmed by 0 bases and the J gene end by 6 bases; junction bases not matched to a gene: 4. The CDR3 is 14 amino acids. The DNA for the CDR3 is TGTGCCAGCAGTGAAGCAAACAGGGGCCCTGAAGCTTTCTTT. The encoded protein is CASSEANRGPEAFF.

This chain joins TRBV7-9 and TRBJ2-5; D ambiguous. Between the trimmed V and J ends, which lost 2 bases and 4 bases, there was a span of 8 bases. Germline loops: CDR1 SEHNR, CDR2 FQNEAQ (reference sequence). This CDR3 spans 13 amino acids. The CDR3 sequence is CASSLPHGETQYF. DNA of the CDR3: TGTGCCAGCAGCTTACCCCACGGAGAGACCCAGTACTTC.

This rearrangement joins TRBV11-2 to TRBJ1-3; no reliable D call. CDR1 is SGHAT and CDR2 is FQNNGV in the germline V gene. CDR3 length: 16 amino acids. V was clipped by 0 bases and J by 8 bases, with 17 bases between them. The CDR3 sequence is CASSLDSLHKLHTIYF. The DNA for the CDR3 is TGTGCCAGCAGCTTAGATAGTTTACACAAGCTCCACACCATATATTTT.

The chain links TRBV27 to TRBJ1-6; perhaps TRBD1 as D (5 bases). Germline CDR1 is MNHEY and CDR2 is SMNVEV (reference sequence). The V end lost 4 bases, the J end lost 3 bases, and 7 bases lay between the germline ends. The CDR3 totals 14 residues. CDR3: CASSSTGYNSPLHF. DNA of the CDR3: TGTGCCAGCAGTTCTACAGGCTATAATTCACCCCTCCACTTT.

This clonotype was seen only a few times. The V call is TRBV5-5, the J call TRBJ2-7; TRBD1 matches 8 bases. V trimming: 4 bases; J trimming: 0 bases; junction bases outside the gene matches: 6. The CDR3 extends over 15 amino acids. Germline V gives CDR1 SGHKS, CDR2 YYEKEE (reference sequence). CDR3 loop: CASSPTGGPSYEQYV. CDR3 DNA: TGTGCCAGCAGCCCTACAGGGGGGCCCTCCTACGAGCAGTACGTC.

In this sample, this clonotype turned up many times. The chain is built from TRBV19 and TRBJ2-1; D is undetermined. Deletions cut 2 bases from V and 8 bases from J, with 7 bases between. Germline values: CDR1 LNHDA, CDR2 SQIVND (reference sequence). The CDR3 spans 12 residues. The CDR3 DNA reads as TGTGCCAGTAGTATATTAGGCGATGAGCAGTTCTTC. Its translation: CASSILGDEQFF.

This clonotype was seen a handful of times. The DNA of the CDR3 is TGTGCCAGCAGTGGAGGAACCGGGACAGGGGAGATGGAGACCCAGTACTTC. Protein sequence: CASSGGTGTGEMETQYF. V and J are TRBV12-3 or TRBV12-4 and TRBJ2-5; 10 nucleotides line up with TRBD1. This CDR3 spans 17 amino acids. V shed 5 bases and J 5 bases; nucleotides not matched to a gene: 14.

In this sample, this clonotype turned up a few times. This chain connects TRBV4-1 to TRBJ2-1; tentatively, D is TRBD1 (5 bases). V was cut by 5 bases and J by 0 bases, with 11 bases left in between. From germline, CDR1 is MGHRA and CDR2 YSYEKL. The CDR3 is made up of 15 amino acids. CDR3 sequence reads: CASSSDSSSYNEQFF. CDR3 nucleotide sequence: TGCGCCAGCAGCTCCGACAGCAGCTCCTACAATGAGCAGTTCTTC.

The table lists this clonotype with a few counts. V usage is TRBV2 and J usage is TRBJ2-1; D not resolved. Trimming shortened V by 7 bases and J by 6 bases, and 16 bases separated the two germline ends. From germline, CDR1 is SNHLY and CDR2 FYNNEI. The CDR3 is 14 amino acids. The CDR3 sequence is CASTPVQGLNEQFF. Written as DNA, the CDR3 is TGTGCCAGCACCCCTGTCCAAGGGCTCAATGAGCAGTTCTTC.